This TCR beta chain came from a study of cytomegalovirus exposure and HLA in healthy donors. This CDR3 comprises 14 residues. V lost 1 base to trimming and J lost 5 bases; unmatched junction nucleotides: 4. Germline CDR1 reads SGHVS; CDR2 reads FNYEAQ. The PCR had 60 Vbeta and 13 Jbeta primers. Assay used: immunoSEQ multiplex PCR; TCRdb lists only in-frame clones, some missing. The data contain roughly 240,000 clones, roughly 87% of them seen just once; the ten biggest clones take up 5.4%. The count of this clone is one. The chain carries TRBV7-6 and TRBJ1-1; 7 positions agree with TRBD1. The source of this sequence is a woman aged 40 to 49 in good health and CMV-seropositive. Material: PBMCs. CDR3 coding DNA: TGTGCCAGCAGCTTAGGGTCAGGGGGGACTGAAGCTTTCTTT. Protein: CASSLGSGGTEAFF.